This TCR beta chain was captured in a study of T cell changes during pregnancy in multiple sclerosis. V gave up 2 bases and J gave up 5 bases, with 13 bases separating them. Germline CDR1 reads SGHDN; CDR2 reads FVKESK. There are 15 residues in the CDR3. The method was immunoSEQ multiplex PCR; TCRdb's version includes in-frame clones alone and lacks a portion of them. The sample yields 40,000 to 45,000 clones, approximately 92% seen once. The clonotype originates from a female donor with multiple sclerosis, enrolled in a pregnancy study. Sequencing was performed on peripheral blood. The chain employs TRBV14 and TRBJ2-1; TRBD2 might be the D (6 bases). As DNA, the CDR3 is TGTGCCAGCAGCCAACGGGACTCTAGTGACAATGAGCAGTTCTTC. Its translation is CASSQRDSSDNEQFF.